These T cell receptor beta chains were read from a single sample in a study of blood T cell repertoires in COVID-19. The assay was immunoSEQ multiplex PCR, and TCRdb's table has in-frame clones only and misses some. The sample yields 150,000 to 200,000 clones, approximately 80% seen once. Input material: peripheral blood. Receptor source: a woman aged 80 or older with COVID-19, enrolled during active disease. The CDR3 runs from the conserved cysteine through the conserved F or W. D genes are given only for firm matches. Only some rows state a clone size, as once, few, many or a class for expanded clones.

16,TRBJ2-2,-,TRBV3-1/TRBV3-2,TRBD2,TGTGCCAGCAGCCATAATAGCGGGAGGAATACCGGGGAGCTGTTTTTT,CASSHNSGRNTGELFF
14,TRBJ2-5,-,TRBV9,-,TGTGCCAGCAGCGTGGGAGTCTCACAAGAGACCCAGTACTTC,CASSVGVSQETQYF
16,TRBJ2-5,-,TRBV5-1,TRBD2,TGCGCCAGCAGCCCGCTGACGGGTCGGGGGGAAGAGACCCAGTACTTC,CASSPLTGRGEETQYF
16,TRBJ1-2,-,TRBV5-4,-,TGTGCCAGCAGCTCCCCCGGTAACAGGGCGATTTATGGCTACACCTTC,CASSSPGNRAIYGYTF
15,TRBJ1-4,-,TRBV24-1,-,TGTGCCACCAGTGACCCGGGGGAGGGTAATGAAAAACTGTTTTTT,CATSDPGEGNEKLFF
11,TRBJ1-5,-,TRBV6-5,-,TGTGCCAGCGGCCGCGGGCAGCCCCAGCATTTT,CASGRGQPQHF
13,TRBJ2-2,-,TRBV5-1,-,TGCGCCAGCAGAACAGCTACCACCGGGGAGCTGTTTTTT,CASRTATTGELFF
16,TRBJ2-5,-,TRBV4-1,-,TGCGCCAGCAGCCCGTATCCCCGCGACGGCGGGGAGACCCAGTACTTC,CASSPYPRDGGETQYF
13,TRBJ1-1,-,TRBV12-3/TRBV12-4,TRBD1,TGTGCCAGCAGTATAGGACAGGGAGTAGAAGCTTTCTTT,CASSIGQGVEAFF
13,TRBJ1-2,-,TRBV5-5,-,TGTGCCAGCAGGCCGGGGGAGAGTAATGGCTACACCTTC,CASRPGESNGYTF
13,TRBJ1-5,few,TRBV5-1,-,TGCGCCAGCAGCTTGTCGGCGGATCAGCCCCAGCATTTT,CASSLSADQPQHF
17,TRBJ2-1,-,TRBV28,-,TGTGCCAGCAGTTTATCTAAGCGTTCGATGGATATTTATGAGCAGTTCTTC,CASSLSKRSMDIYEQFF
11,TRBJ1-1,few,TRBV2,-,TGTGCCAGCAGTTCCTACACTGAAGCTTTCTTT,CASSSYTEAFF
16,TRBJ2-1,-,TRBV4-1,TRBD2,TGCGCCAGCAGCCAAGTATCCAGCGGGAGTTGGAATGAGCAGTTCTTC,CASSQVSSGSWNEQFF
16,TRBJ1-2,-,TRBV27,TRBD1,TGTGCCAGCAGTTTACGCCCGGGACAGGGAGTTTATGGCTACACCTTC,CASSLRPGQGVYGYTF
15,TRBJ1-4,-,TRBV6-5,-,TGTGCCAGCAGTTACTCTGGGGGGAGCTCTGAAAAACTGTTTTTT,CASSYSGGSSEKLFF
16,TRBJ2-5,once,TRBV6-6,-,TGTGCCAGCAGTCACTCCCCACCTGAACAGAAAGAGACCCAGTACTTC,CASSHSPPEQKETQYF
13,TRBJ2-3,-,TRBV28,-,TGTGCCAGCACCGCCCGCGGCGGTGGCACGCAGTATTTT,CASTARGGGTQYF
19,TRBJ1-5,-,TRBV7-8,TRBD1,TGTGCCAGCAGCCTAAAAGGGACAGGGGGGATCCGTGGCAGCCAGCCCCAGCATTTT,CASSLKGTGGIRGSQPQHF
14,TRBJ2-7,few,TRBV5-4,-,TGTGCCAGCAGCTTGGAGGTCAGGAACTACGAGCAGTACTTC,CASSLEVRNYEQYF
17,TRBJ1-5,-,TRBV18,-,TGTGCCAGCTCACCACCTGGGGGGGCGAGTGGATATCAGCCCCAGCATTTT,CASSPPGGASGYQPQHF
13,TRBJ1-2,-,TRBV12-3/TRBV12-4,-,TGTGCCAGCAGTTTGGCAGGGGAGTATGGCTACACCTTC,CASSLAGEYGYTF
14,TRBJ1-2,-,TRBV4-1,-,TGCGCCAGCAGCCAAGCATGGACATCCTATGGCTACACCTTC,CASSQAWTSYGYTF
16,TRBJ2-1,-,TRBV7-7,-,TGTGCTAGCAGCACCTCCACAGAGAGCTCCTACAATGAGCAGTTCTTC,CASSTSTESSYNEQFF
16,TRBJ2-7,-,TRBV5-6,TRBD1,TGTGCCAGCAGCCCGAAGGGACAGGGAAGGGGAAACGAGCAGTACTTC,CASSPKGQGRGNEQYF
16,TRBJ2-1,-,TRBV9,TRBD1,TGTGCCAGCAGCCCCCGATCCCCTCGACAGGGCAATGAGCAGTTCTTC,CASSPRSPRQGNEQFF
14,TRBJ2-7,-,TRBV10-3,TRBD1,TGTGCCATCAGTGTGGGACAGGGGGCCTACGAGCAGTACTTC,CAISVGQGAYEQYF
12,TRBJ1-4,-,TRBV2,-,TGTGCCAGCAGCCCAGGTATTGAAAAACTGTTTTTT,CASSPGIEKLFF
15,TRBJ1-5,-,TRBV6-5,TRBD1,TGTGCCAGCAGCTCATGGGGGACAGGGGATCAGCCCCAGCATTTT,CASSSWGTGDQPQHF
15,TRBJ2-7,few,TRBV5-5,TRBD2,TGTGCCAGCAGTGCCGGACTAGCGGGGGCCTACGAGCAGTACTTC,CASSAGLAGAYEQYF
15,TRBJ1-1,-,TRBV6-5,TRBD1,TGTGCCAGCAGTTACTCCGGGGTGGGACAGGGCCGAGCTTTCTTT,CASSYSGVGQGRAFF
12,TRBJ2-5,-,TRBV12-3/TRBV12-4,-,TGTGCCAGCAGCCCTTCCAGAGAGACCCAGTACTTC,CASSPSRETQYF
14,TRBJ2-7,-,TRBV15,-,TGTGCCACCAGCGGGACTTCTAACTCCTACGAGCAGTACTTC,CATSGTSNSYEQYF
16,TRBJ2-3,-,TRBV3-1/TRBV3-2,-,TGTGCCAGCAGCTCCGCGGGGCACACCTACACAGATACGCAGTATTTT,CASSSAGHTYTDTQYF
13,TRBJ1-5,-,TRBV28,-,TGTGCCAGCAGTTTAGCAGGGAATCAGCCCCAGCATTTT,CASSLAGNQPQHF
14,TRBJ1-1,-,TRBV28,-,TGTGCCAGCTCTTCGGGGGTTGGGAACATTGAAGCTTTCTTT,CASSSGVGNIEAFF
16,TRBJ1-5,-,TRBV27,TRBD1,TGTGCCAGCAGTAAAACACAGGGGGCGAGTAATCAGCCCCAGCATTTT,CASSKTQGASNQPQHF
14,TRBJ1-1,-,TRBV2,-,TGTGCCAGCCAAAAGGACAGAATGAACACTGAAGCTTTCTTT,CASQKDRMNTEAFF
15,TRBJ1-2,-,TRBV5-1,TRBD1,TGCGCCAGCAGCTGGGGACAGGGCCAGGGGTATGGCTACACCTTC,CASSWGQGQGYGYTF
15,TRBJ1-4,-,TRBV10-3,-,TGTGCCATCAGTGAGTCGTCCGCAACTAATGAAAAACTGTTTTTT,CAISESSATNEKLFF
14,TRBJ1-4,-,TRBV9,-,TGTGCCAGCAGCGTTTCGGGTATCGGTGAAAAACTGTTTTTT,CASSVSGIGEKLFF
15,TRBJ1-2,-,TRBV18,-,TGTGCCAGCTCACCAACAGGACGGAACCCCTATGGCTACACCTTC,CASSPTGRNPYGYTF
16,TRBJ2-7,-,TRBV6-6,TRBD2,TGTGCCAGCAGTTACTTCCGGCTAGCGGGGGCCTACGAGCAGTACTTC,CASSYFRLAGAYEQYF
15,TRBJ1-1,-,TRBV2,TRBD1,TGTGCCAGCAGTGAACAGGGGGTTGCGAACACTGAAGCTTTCTTT,CASSEQGVANTEAFF